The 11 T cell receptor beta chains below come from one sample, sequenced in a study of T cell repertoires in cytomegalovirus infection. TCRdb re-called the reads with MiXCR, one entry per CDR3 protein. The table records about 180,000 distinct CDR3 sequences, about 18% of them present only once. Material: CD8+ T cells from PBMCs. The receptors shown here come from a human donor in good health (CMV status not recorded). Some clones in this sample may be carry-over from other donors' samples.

The CDR3 loop reads CASSPRTRAGDEQFF. CDR3 DNA sequence: TGTGCCAGCAGTCCTAGGACACGGGCGGGGGATGAGCAGTTCTTC. The chain employs TRBV28 and TRBJ2-1, with 7 bases fitting TRBD2. Germline loops: CDR1 MDHEN, CDR2 SYDVKM. With V trimmed by 5 bases and J by 8 bases, 12 bases remained unmatched. The CDR3 sequence is 15 residues long.

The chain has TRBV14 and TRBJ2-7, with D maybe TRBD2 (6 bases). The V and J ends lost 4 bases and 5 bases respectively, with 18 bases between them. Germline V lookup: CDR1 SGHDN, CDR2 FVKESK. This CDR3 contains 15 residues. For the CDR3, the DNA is TGTGCCAGCAGCCCGCAGGAGGGCCGAAGAAACGAGCAGTACTTC. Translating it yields CASSPQEGRRNEQYF.

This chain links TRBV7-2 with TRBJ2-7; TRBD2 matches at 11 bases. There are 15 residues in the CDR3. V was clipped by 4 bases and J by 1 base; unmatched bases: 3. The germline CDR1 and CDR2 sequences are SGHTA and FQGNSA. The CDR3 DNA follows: TGTGCCAGCAGCTCGCTAGCGGGGGGATCCTACGAGCAGTACTTC. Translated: CASSSLAGGSYEQYF.

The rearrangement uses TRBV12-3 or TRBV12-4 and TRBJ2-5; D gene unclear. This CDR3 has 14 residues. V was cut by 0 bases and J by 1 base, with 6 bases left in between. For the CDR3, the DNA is TGTGCCAGCAGTTTAGCGGGCCTCCAAGAGACCCAGTACTTC. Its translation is CASSLAGLQETQYF.

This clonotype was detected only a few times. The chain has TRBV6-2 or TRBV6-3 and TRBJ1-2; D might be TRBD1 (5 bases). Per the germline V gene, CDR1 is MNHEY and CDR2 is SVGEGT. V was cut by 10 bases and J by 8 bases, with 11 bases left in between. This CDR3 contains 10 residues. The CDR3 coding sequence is TGTGCCACCGCAGGGTACGGCTACACCTTC. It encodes CATAGYGYTF.

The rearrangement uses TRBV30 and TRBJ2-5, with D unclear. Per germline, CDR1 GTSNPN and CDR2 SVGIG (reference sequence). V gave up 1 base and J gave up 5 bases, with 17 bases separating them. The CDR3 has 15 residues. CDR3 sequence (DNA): TGTGCCTGGAGTGGGACGGTGAATCCGAGGGAGACCCAGTACTTC. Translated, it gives CAWSGTVNPRETQYF.

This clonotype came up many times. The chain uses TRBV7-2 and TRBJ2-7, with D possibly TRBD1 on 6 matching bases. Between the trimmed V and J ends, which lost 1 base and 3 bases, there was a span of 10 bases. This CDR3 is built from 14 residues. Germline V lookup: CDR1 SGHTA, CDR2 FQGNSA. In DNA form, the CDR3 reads TGTGCCAGCAGCTTAGACAGGGCTAGCTACGAGCAGTACTTC. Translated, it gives CASSLDRASYEQYF.

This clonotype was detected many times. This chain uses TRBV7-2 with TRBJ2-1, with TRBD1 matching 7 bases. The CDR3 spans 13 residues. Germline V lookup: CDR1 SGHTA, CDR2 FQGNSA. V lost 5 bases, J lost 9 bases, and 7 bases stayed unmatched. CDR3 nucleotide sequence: TGTGCCAGCAGCCCTACAGGGGCTATTGAGCAGTTCTTC. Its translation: CASSPTGAIEQFF.

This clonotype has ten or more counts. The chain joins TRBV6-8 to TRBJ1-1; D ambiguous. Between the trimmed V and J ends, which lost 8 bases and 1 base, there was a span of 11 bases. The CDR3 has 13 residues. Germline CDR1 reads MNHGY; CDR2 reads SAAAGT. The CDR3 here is CASLEAKNTEAFF. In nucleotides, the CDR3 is TGTGCCAGCTTGGAGGCGAAGAACACTGAAGCTTTCTTT.

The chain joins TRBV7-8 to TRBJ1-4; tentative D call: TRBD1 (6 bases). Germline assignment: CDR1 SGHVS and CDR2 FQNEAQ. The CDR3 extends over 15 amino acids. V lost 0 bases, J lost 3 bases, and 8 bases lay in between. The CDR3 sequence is CASSLAYRANEKLFF. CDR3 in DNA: TGTGCCAGCAGCTTAGCATACAGGGCTAATGAAAAACTGTTTTTT.

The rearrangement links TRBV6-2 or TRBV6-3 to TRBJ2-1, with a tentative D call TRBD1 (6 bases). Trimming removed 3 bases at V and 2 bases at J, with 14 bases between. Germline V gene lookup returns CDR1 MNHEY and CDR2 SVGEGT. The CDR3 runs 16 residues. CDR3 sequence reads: CASSYPLRQAYNEQFF. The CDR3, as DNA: TGTGCCAGCAGTTATCCGTTAAGACAGGCCTACAATGAGCAGTTCTTC.